This T cell receptor beta chain appears in the sequencing data of a study of blood T cell repertoires in COVID-19. Across the whole study: Sources were T cells, B-cell-depleted T cells, or PBMCs; the material itself was cDNA or gDNA.

The age range of participants was 18 to 89 years, with residence in about two dozen US areas. Profiling relied on immunoSEQ multiplex PCR, and the TCRdb table lists in-frame clones only, not all of them. This sample has approximately 180,000 clones, with approximately 92% found just once. The CDR3 covers 11 residues. With 4 bases removed from V and 2 bases from J, the gap between germline ends came to 2 bases. Germline CDR1 reads SGHVS; CDR2 reads FNYEAQ. V gene TRBV7-6 combines with J gene TRBJ2-5; D remains unclear. This TCR was recovered from a woman aged 40 to 55 with acute COVID-19. The specimen was PBMCs or T cells enriched from blood (not recorded which). The CDR3 loop reads CASSSQETQYF. The CDR3 DNA is TGTGCCAGCAGCTCTCAAGAGACCCAGTACTTC.